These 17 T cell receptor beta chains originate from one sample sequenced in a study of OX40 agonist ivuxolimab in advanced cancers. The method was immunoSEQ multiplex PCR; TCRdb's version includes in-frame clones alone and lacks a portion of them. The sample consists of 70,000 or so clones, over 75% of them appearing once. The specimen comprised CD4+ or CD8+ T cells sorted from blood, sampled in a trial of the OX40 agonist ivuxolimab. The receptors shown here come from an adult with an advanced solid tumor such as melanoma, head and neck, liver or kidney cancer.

DNA for the CDR3: TGTGCCAGTAGTCAAGCGGGGGAGCAGTTCTTC. As protein: CASSQAGEQFF. J is TRBJ2-1 and V is TRBV19; TRBD2 agrees at 7 bases. The length of the CDR3 is 11 residues. Germline CDR1 LNHDA, CDR2 SQIVND (reference sequence). J lost 10 bases, V lost 5 bases, and 2 bases had no gene match. The full variable domain, rest sourced from reference TRBV19 and TRBJ2-1, is DGGITQSPKYLFRKEGQNVTLSCEQNLNHDAMYWYRQDPGQGLRLIYYSQIVNDFQKGDIAEGYSVSREKKESFPLTVTSAQKNPTAFYLCASSQAGEQFFGPGTRLTVL.

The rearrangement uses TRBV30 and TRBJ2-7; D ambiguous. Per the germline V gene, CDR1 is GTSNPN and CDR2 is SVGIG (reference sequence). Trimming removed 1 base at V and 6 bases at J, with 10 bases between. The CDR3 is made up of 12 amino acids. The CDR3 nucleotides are TGTGCCTGGAGTGCCACCCTACTCGAGCAGTACTTC. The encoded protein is CAWSATLLEQYF. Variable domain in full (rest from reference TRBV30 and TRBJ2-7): SQTIHQWPATLVQPVGSPLSLECTVEGTSNPNLYWYRQAAGRGLQLLFYSVGIGQISSEVPQNLSASRPQDRQFILSSKKLLLSDSGFYLCAWSATLLEQYFGPGTRLTVT.

The CDR3 sequence is CASSLFSGSNRLMNTEAFF. For the CDR3, the DNA is TGTGCCAGCAGCTTATTCAGCGGGAGTAATAGACTTATGAACACTGAAGCTTTCTTT. This chain links TRBV7-8 with TRBJ1-1, with D unresolved. The V end lost 2 bases, the J end lost 0 bases, and 22 bases lay between the germline ends. CDR3 length: 19 amino acids. CDR1 is SGHVS, CDR2 FQNEAQ, per germline.

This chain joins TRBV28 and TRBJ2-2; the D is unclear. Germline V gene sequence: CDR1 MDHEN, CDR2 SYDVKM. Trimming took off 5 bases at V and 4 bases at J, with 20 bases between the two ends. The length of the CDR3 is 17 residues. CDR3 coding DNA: TGTGCCAGCAGTCCGCAAGGCAGCAATTTTGCCACCGGGGAGCTGTTTTTT. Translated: CASSPQGSNFATGELFF.

The CDR3 DNA follows: TGCGCCAGCAGCCAAGATACCGCTTCTGTTCCCTACGAGCAGTACTTC. Amino acid sequence: CASSQDTASVPYEQYF. The chain has TRBV4-3 and TRBJ2-7; D not resolved. Germline loops: CDR1 LGHNA, CDR2 YSLEER. CDR3 length: 16 residues. The V and J ends lost 0 bases and 2 bases respectively, with 14 bases between them.

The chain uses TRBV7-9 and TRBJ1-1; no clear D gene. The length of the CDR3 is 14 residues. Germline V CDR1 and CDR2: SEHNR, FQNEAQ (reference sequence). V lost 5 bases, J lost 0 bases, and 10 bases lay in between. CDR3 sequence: CASSTDNLNTEAFF. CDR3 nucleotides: TGTGCCAGCAGCACAGACAATTTGAACACTGAAGCTTTCTTT.

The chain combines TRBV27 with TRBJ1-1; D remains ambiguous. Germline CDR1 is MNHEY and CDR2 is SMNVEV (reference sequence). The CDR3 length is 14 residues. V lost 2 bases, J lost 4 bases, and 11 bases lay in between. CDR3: CASSLVRVGTEAFF. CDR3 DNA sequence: TGTGCCAGCAGTTTAGTCCGGGTAGGCACTGAAGCTTTCTTT.

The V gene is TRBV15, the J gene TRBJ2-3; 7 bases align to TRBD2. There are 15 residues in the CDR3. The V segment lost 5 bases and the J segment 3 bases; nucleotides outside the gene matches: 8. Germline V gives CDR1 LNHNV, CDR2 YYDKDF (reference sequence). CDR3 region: CATSLLAGRTDTQYF. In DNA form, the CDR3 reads TGTGCCACCAGCTTATTAGCGGGTCGGACAGATACGCAGTATTTT.

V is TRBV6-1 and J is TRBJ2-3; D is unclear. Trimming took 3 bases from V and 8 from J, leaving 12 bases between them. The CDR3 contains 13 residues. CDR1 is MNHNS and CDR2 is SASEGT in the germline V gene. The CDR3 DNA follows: TGTGCCAGCAGTGACTATCCCTTGGGTACGCAGTATTTT. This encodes CASSDYPLGTQYF.

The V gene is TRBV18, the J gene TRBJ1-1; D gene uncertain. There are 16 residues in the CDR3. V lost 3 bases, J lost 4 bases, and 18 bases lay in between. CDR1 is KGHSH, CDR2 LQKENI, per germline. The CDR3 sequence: CASSPPFGVGLTEAFF. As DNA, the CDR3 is TGTGCCAGCTCACCGCCCTTCGGTGTGGGCCTCACTGAAGCTTTCTTT.

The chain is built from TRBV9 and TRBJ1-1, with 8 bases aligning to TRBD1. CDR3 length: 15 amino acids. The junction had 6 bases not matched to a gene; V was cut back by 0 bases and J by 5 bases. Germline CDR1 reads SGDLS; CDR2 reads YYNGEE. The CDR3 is CASSVGQGARTEAFF. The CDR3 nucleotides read TGTGCCAGCAGCGTAGGCCAGGGGGCGAGAACTGAAGCTTTCTTT.

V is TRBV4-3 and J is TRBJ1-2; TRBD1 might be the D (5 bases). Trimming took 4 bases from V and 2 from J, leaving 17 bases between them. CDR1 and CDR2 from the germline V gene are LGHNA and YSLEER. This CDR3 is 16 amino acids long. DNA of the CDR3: TGCGCCAGCAGCCCGGCCAGGGACCTTCTAAACTATGGCTACACCTTC. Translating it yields CASSPARDLLNYGYTF.

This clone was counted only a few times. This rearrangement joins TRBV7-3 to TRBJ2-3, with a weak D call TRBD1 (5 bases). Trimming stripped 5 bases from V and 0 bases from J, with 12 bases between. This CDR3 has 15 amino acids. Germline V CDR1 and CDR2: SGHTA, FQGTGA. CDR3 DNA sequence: TGTGCCAGCAGCCCCATAGGGGCTAGCACAGATACGCAGTATTTT. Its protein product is CASSPIGASTDTQYF.

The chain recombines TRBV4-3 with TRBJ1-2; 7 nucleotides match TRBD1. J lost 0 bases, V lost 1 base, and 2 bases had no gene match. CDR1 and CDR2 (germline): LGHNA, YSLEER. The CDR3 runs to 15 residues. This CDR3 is CASSQVTGANYGYTF. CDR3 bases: TGCGCCAGCAGCCAAGTTACAGGGGCTAACTATGGCTACACCTTC.

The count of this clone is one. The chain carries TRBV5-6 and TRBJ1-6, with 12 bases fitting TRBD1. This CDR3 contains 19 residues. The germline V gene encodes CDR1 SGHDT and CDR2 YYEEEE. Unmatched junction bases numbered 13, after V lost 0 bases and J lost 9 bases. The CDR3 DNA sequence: TGTGCCAGCAGCTTGGTCGGGACAGGGGGCGCAGAAGAATTTTCACCCCTCCACTTT. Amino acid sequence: CASSLVGTGGAEEFSPLHF.

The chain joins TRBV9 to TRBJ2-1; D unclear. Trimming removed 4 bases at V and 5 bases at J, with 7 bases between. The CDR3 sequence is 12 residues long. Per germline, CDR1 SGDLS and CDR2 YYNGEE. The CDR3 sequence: CASSLSDNEQFF. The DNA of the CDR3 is TGTGCCAGCAGCTTATCTGACAATGAGCAGTTCTTC. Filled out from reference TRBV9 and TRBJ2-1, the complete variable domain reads DSGVTQTPKHLITATGQRVTLRCSPRSGDLSVYWYQQSLDQGLQFLIQYYNGEERAKGNILERFSAQQFPDLHSELNLSSLELGDSALYFCASSLSDNEQFFGPGTRLTVL.

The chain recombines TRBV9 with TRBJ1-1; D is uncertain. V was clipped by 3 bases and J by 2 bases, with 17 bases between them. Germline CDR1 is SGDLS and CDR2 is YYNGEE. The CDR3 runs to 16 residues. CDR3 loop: CASSAMRAGINTEAFF. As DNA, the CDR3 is TGTGCCAGCAGCGCCATGAGGGCCGGAATCAACACTGAAGCTTTCTTT.